Listed below are T cell receptor beta chains from one sample, sequenced in a study of cytomegalovirus exposure and HLA in healthy donors. Profiled with immunoSEQ multiplex PCR; TCRdb holds only in-frame clones, not every one. The sample holds some 120,000 clones, about 10% seen once. Specimen: PBMCs. The receptors were sampled from a man younger than 45 in good health and CMV-seronegative. The CDR3 runs from the conserved cysteine through the conserved F or W.

>TRBJ1-2|TRBV18
CASSPRQGASNGYTF
>TRBJ2-3|TRBV25-1
CASSEQGANTQYF
>TRBJ2-7|TRBV10-1
CASRGFWGQGSYEQYF
>NA|TRBV6-6
CASSSGLALYFYEQYF
>TRBJ2-5|TRBV5-1
CASSLGQGSPETQYF
>TRBJ1-2|TRBV4-3
CASSQAVKGGAGGYTF
>TRBJ2-5|TRBV30
CAWRGTAGETQYF
>TRBJ2-7|TRBV12-5
CASGLAILADDSYEQYF
>TRBJ1-5|TRBV18
CASSPNSLNQPQHF
>TRBJ1-5|TRBV7-9
CASSSGHLNQPQHF
>TRBJ2-7|TRBV28
CASSPTGEGYEQYF
>TRBJ2-7|TRBV5-6
CASSHLAGVYGEQYF
>TRBJ2-7|TRBV2
CASRGLASNSSYEQYF
>TRBJ1-1|TRBV4-3
CASSQMRNTEAFF
>TRBJ2-6|TRBV19
CASTLGAGANVLTF
>TRBJ1-3|TRBV30
CAWSLTGFNTIYF
>TRBJ2-7|TRBV12-5
CASGLPRGDTSYEQYF
>TRBJ1-2|TRBV7-8
CASSKSGGGDANYGYTF
>TRBJ1-2|TRBV19
CASSPIPGGDYGYTF
>TRBJ1-4|TRBV18
CASFKSGTSAEKLFF
>TRBJ1-1|TRBV19
CASSIERAGTNTEAFF
>TRBJ2-5|TRBV6-4
CASSWGTGETQYF
>TRBJ1-4|TRBV4-1
CASSPLPGKANEKLFF
>TRBJ2-3|TRBV10-3
CAIRDNTDTQYF
>TRBJ1-1|TRBV4-3
CASSQETGQNTEAFF
>TRBJ2-5|TRBV11-3
CASSKYRGQETQYF
>TRBJ1-2|TRBV2
CASSDRQGDGYTF
>TRBJ1-5|TRBV18
CASSPRTGGDQPQHF
>TRBJ2-6|TRBV5-8
CASSRLWTLGSGANVLTF